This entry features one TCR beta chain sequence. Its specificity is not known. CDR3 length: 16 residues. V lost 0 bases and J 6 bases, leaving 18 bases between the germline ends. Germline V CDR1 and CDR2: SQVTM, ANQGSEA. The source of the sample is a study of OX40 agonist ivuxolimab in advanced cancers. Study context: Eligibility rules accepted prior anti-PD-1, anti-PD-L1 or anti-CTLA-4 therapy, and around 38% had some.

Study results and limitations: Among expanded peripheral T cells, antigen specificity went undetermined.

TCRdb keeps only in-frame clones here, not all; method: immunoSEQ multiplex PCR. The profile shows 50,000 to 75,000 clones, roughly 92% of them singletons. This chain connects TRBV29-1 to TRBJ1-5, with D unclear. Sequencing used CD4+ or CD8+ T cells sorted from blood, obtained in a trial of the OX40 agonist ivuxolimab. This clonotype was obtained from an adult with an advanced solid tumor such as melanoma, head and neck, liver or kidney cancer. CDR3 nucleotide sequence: TGCAGCGTTGAAGATATCCGATCCCGGGCGGGTCAGCCCCAGCATTTT. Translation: CSVEDIRSRAGQPQHF.